This record looks at one TCR beta chain sequence and its context. Authors' processing steps: Estimation of nucleated cell counts relied on the amplification of reference gene primers. The protocol was immunoSEQ multiplex PCR, while the TCRdb copy is restricted to in-frame clones and leaves out a portion. V and J calls and clone size are given by that table; D and trimming were obtained from the DNA. Here the sample spans under 300,000 clones, roughly 91% being singletons. These data come from a study of blood T cell repertoires in COVID-19. Study-wide context: COVID-19 samples, acute and convalescent, were from the United States, Italy and Spain. From T cells, B-cell-depleted T cells, or PBMCs came the material, which was cDNA or gDNA.

The CDR3 runs to 19 residues. Germline V CDR1 and CDR2: SGHTA, FQGNSA. J gave up 3 bases and V 1 base, and 14 bases lay outside the gene matches. The TCR originated in a woman aged 35 to 49 who had recovered from COVID-19. Sequencing used peripheral blood. The V and J genes are TRBV7-2 and TRBJ2-1; 8 bases map to TRBD2. DNA of the CDR3: TGTGCCAGCAGCTTAGAGGTAGGTACTAGCGGAGAGGTCTACAATGAGCAGTTCTTC. Its translation is CASSLEVGTSGEVYNEQFF. The complete variable domain, with remaining parts taken from reference TRBV7-2 and TRBJ2-1, reads GAGVSQSPSNKVTEKGKDVELRCDPISGHTALYWYRQSLGQGLEFLIYFQGNSAPDKSGLPSDRFSAERTGGSVSTLTIQRTQQEDSAVYLCASSLEVGTSGEVYNEQFFGPGTRLTVL.